The 2 T cell receptor beta chains below all came from one sample that was sequenced in a study of neurological immune-mediated disorders. TCRdb recomputed calls from the 5' RACE reads with MiXCR, one row per CDR3 protein. The repertoire holds some 87,000 distinct CDR3 sequences, with around 13% as singletons. Time point meaning: longitudinal time-point 2. Input material: PBMCs. These receptor sequences come from a female donor with HTLV-1-associated myelopathy (HAM/TSP).

This clonotype has at least ten counts. This chain uses TRBV28 with TRBJ2-7; TRBD1 aligns across 9 bases. The germline gives CDR1 MDHEN, CDR2 SYDVKM. There are 15 residues in the CDR3. Trimming at V came to 1 base and at J to 5 bases, leaving 6 bases not matched to a gene. DNA for the CDR3: TGTGCCAGCAGTTTATCTCGGGACAGGGTAAACGAGCAGTACTTC. This encodes CASSLSRDRVNEQYF.

The chain joins TRBV28 to TRBJ2-2; TRBD1 is a possible D gene (6 bases). CDR3 length: 15 residues. CDR1 and CDR2 (germline): MDHEN, SYDVKM. Trimming removed 5 bases at V and 0 bases at J, with 10 bases between. The CDR3 DNA is TGTGCCAGCAGTGGGGACATCGCGAACACCGGGGAGCTGTTTTTT. Translation: CASSGDIANTGELFF. Based on the CDR3 plus reference TRBV28 and TRBJ2-2, the full variable domain is DVKVTQSSRYLVKRTGEKVFLECVQDMDHENMFWYRQDPGLGLRLIYFSYDVKMKEKGDIPEGYSVSREKKERFSLILESASTNQTSMYLCASSGDIANTGELFFGEGSRLTVL.